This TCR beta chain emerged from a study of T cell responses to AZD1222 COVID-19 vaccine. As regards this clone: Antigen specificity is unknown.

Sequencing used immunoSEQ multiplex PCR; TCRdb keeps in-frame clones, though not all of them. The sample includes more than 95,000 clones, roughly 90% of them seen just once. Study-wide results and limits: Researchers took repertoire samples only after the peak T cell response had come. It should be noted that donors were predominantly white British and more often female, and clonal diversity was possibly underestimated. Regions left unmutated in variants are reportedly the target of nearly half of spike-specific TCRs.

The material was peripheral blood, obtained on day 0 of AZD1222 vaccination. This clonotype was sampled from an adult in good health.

The CDR3, as DNA: TGTGCCAGCTACCGACAGGGAACTTCCGAGCAGTACTTC. This encodes CASYRQGTSEQYF. The gene calls are TRBV2 and TRBJ2-7; 7 bases line up with TRBD1. The germline V gene encodes CDR1 SNHLY and CDR2 FYNNEI. CDR3 length: 13 amino acids. Trimming took 8 bases from V and 6 from J; bases not matched to a gene: 10.